Listed below are T cell receptor beta chains from one sample, sequenced in a study of a mutant IDH1 vaccine in newly diagnosed glioma. TCRdb's table, derived via immunoSEQ multiplex PCR, lists solely in-frame clones and lacks some. The table lists 60,000 or so clones, 70% to 90% of them singletons. The antigens for these receptors are not known. Material: PBMCs, obtained from a glioma patient whose treatment included an IDH1 peptide vaccine. The receptors shown here come from a man in his forties or fifties with glioma. CDR3s include the opening cysteine and the closing phenylalanine or tryptophan. A D gene is named only where the DNA matches it firmly. Clone size, where shown, is once, few, many, or a class for clones that have expanded.

CDR3 DNA: TGTGCCTCAGGTCAATGGTACGAGCAGTACTTC
CDR3 protein: CASGQWYEQYF
J gene: TRBJ2-7
V gene: TRBV7-2
clone size: -
D gene: -

CDR3 DNA: TGTGCCATCAGTGAACAGGGGGATAATTCACCCCTCCACTTT
CDR3 protein: CAISEQGDNSPLHF
J gene: TRBJ1-6
V gene: TRBV10-3
clone size: -
D gene: TRBD1

CDR3 DNA: TGCGCCAGCAGCCCCCGTTTTCCGGGGGAGAACACCGGGGAGCTGTTTTTT
CDR3 protein: CASSPRFPGENTGELFF
J gene: TRBJ2-2
V gene: TRBV4-3
clone size: -
D gene: -

CDR3 DNA: TGTGCCAGCAGTTCCTACAGGGGGTTAGCCAAAAACATTCAGTACTTC
CDR3 protein: CASSSYRGLAKNIQYF
J gene: TRBJ2-4
V gene: TRBV28
clone size: -
D gene: TRBD1

CDR3 DNA: TGTGCCAGCAGTCGGGAGGGACAGATTTTGGGCACAGATACGCAGTATTTT
CDR3 protein: CASSREGQILGTDTQYF
J gene: TRBJ2-3
V gene: TRBV28
clone size: -
D gene: -

CDR3 DNA: TGTGCCAGCAGCTTATTGACAGGGATTGAAGCTTTCTTT
CDR3 protein: CASSLLTGIEAFF
J gene: TRBJ1-1
V gene: TRBV7-9
clone size: once
D gene: TRBD1

CDR3 DNA: TGTGCCAGCAGTTACAGGGGATATGGTTCTGGAAACACCATATATTTT
CDR3 protein: CASSYRGYGSGNTIYF
J gene: TRBJ1-3
V gene: TRBV6-6
clone size: -
D gene: -

CDR3 DNA: TGTGCCAGCAGCTTGGGTCTGCGGGGTCCTTACAATGAGCAGTTCTTC
CDR3 protein: CASSLGLRGPYNEQFF
J gene: TRBJ2-1
V gene: TRBV5-4
clone size: -
D gene: -

CDR3 DNA: TGTGCCAGCAGCCAAGATCTGGCGGCAAGGGTCAGGGGTGGCTACACCTTC
CDR3 protein: CASSQDLAARVRGGYTF
J gene: TRBJ1-2
V gene: TRBV4-2
clone size: -
D gene: -

CDR3 DNA: TGCAGCGTTGACAGGGATGGGACAGATACGCAGTATTTT
CDR3 protein: CSVDRDGTDTQYF
J gene: TRBJ2-3
V gene: TRBV29-1
clone size: -
D gene: -

CDR3 DNA: TGTGCCAGCAGTTCAAGGGACTTCTCGGGGCAGTTCTTC
CDR3 protein: CASSSRDFSGQFF
J gene: TRBJ2-1
V gene: TRBV28
clone size: -
D gene: -

CDR3 DNA: TGTGCCAGTAGTATTACGACTAGCGGGGGTATGTTCTTC
CDR3 protein: CASSITTSGGMFF
J gene: TRBJ2-1
V gene: TRBV19
clone size: -
D gene: TRBD2

CDR3 DNA: TGCGCCAGCAGTGAGTCGACAGACACCGGGGAGCTGTTTTTT
CDR3 protein: CASSESTDTGELFF
J gene: TRBJ2-2
V gene: TRBV10-1
clone size: medium-sized
D gene: -

CDR3 DNA: TGCGCCAGCAGCTTGATTAGCGGGGGCCCTACGGAGACCCAGTACTTC
CDR3 protein: CASSLISGGPTETQYF
J gene: TRBJ2-5
V gene: TRBV5-1
clone size: -
D gene: TRBD2

CDR3 DNA: TGTGCCAGCAGTTCACAGGGGGGGCCCCAGCATTTT
CDR3 protein: CASSSQGGPQHF
J gene: TRBJ1-5
V gene: TRBV6-6
clone size: few
D gene: TRBD1

CDR3 DNA: TGTGCCAGCAGTTTACGACAGGGGACGAAGAGCAATCAGCCCCAGCATTTT
CDR3 protein: CASSLRQGTKSNQPQHF
J gene: TRBJ1-5
V gene: TRBV28
clone size: -
D gene: TRBD1

CDR3 DNA: TGTGCCATCACCAGCGACCTCTCTGGAAACACCATATATTTT
CDR3 protein: CAITSDLSGNTIYF
J gene: TRBJ1-3
V gene: TRBV10-3
clone size: -
D gene: -

CDR3 DNA: TGTGCCAGCACCCGGGACGGCAATTCACCCCTCCACTTT
CDR3 protein: CASTRDGNSPLHF
J gene: TRBJ1-6
V gene: TRBV6-5
clone size: -
D gene: -

CDR3 DNA: TGTGCCAGCAGTGCCGGCGAGCTGGGAGACAGCGAACCGCCCTACGAGCAGTACTTC
CDR3 protein: CASSAGELGDSEPPYEQYF
J gene: TRBJ2-7
V gene: TRBV2
clone size: -
D gene: -

CDR3 DNA: TGTGCCGGTCCCGGGGTGAGAGGGCAGCCCCAGCATTTT
CDR3 protein: CAGPGVRGQPQHF
J gene: TRBJ1-5
V gene: TRBV5-8
clone size: -
D gene: -

CDR3 DNA: TGTGCCAGCAGCCAAGAGGTGAGAACTTACGAGCAGTACTTC
CDR3 protein: CASSQEVRTYEQYF
J gene: TRBJ2-7
V gene: TRBV14
clone size: -
D gene: -

CDR3 DNA: TGCGCCAGCAGCTCGCCGGGAGGGTCGGACACTGAAGCTTTCTTT
CDR3 protein: CASSSPGGSDTEAFF
J gene: TRBJ1-1
V gene: TRBV5-1
clone size: -
D gene: -

CDR3 DNA: TGTGCCAGCAGTGGGGACAGGGTGAGTGAGCAGTTCTTC
CDR3 protein: CASSGDRVSEQFF
J gene: TRBJ2-1
V gene: TRBV2
clone size: few
D gene: TRBD1

CDR3 DNA: TGTGCCAGCAGTTACAACCCAGGCTACGGAAACACTGAAGCTTTCTTT
CDR3 protein: CASSYNPGYGNTEAFF
J gene: TRBJ1-1
V gene: TRBV6-5
clone size: -
D gene: -

CDR3 DNA: TGTGCCAGCAGTCTCGGACTGGATTCAAATGAGCAGTTCTTC
CDR3 protein: CASSLGLDSNEQFF
J gene: TRBJ2-1
V gene: TRBV11-2
clone size: -
D gene: -

CDR3 DNA: TGTGCCAGCAGCGTAGGCAGCTACTCTGGAAACACCATATATTTT
CDR3 protein: CASSVGSYSGNTIYF
J gene: TRBJ1-3
V gene: TRBV9
clone size: -
D gene: -

CDR3 DNA: TGCGCCAGCAGCTTGACGGGGGGCAGCACAGATACGCAGTATTTT
CDR3 protein: CASSLTGGSTDTQYF
J gene: TRBJ2-3
V gene: TRBV5-1
clone size: -
D gene: -

CDR3 DNA: TGTGCCAGCAGCCCTTCGGGGGGGGGCAACAATGAGCAGTTCTTC
CDR3 protein: CASSPSGGGNNEQFF
J gene: TRBJ2-1
V gene: TRBV11-2
clone size: -
D gene: TRBD2

CDR3 DNA: TGTGCCAGCAGCTTAGCCGGGGGTCAGAGCGGGGCCTACGAGCAGTACTTC
CDR3 protein: CASSLAGGQSGAYEQYF
J gene: TRBJ2-7
V gene: TRBV11-2
clone size: -
D gene: TRBD2

CDR3 DNA: TGTGCCAGCAGACCAACAGGCTCTGGGGCCAACGTCCTGACTTTC
CDR3 protein: CASRPTGSGANVLTF
J gene: TRBJ2-6
V gene: TRBV28
clone size: -
D gene: -

CDR3 DNA: TGTGCCACCAGCAGACTCGAAGAATATCAGCCCCAGCATTTT
CDR3 protein: CATSRLEEYQPQHF
J gene: TRBJ1-5
V gene: TRBV15
clone size: -
D gene: -

CDR3 DNA: TGTGCCAGTAGTATAGATCCAGGGGGTCAGCCCCAGCATTTT
CDR3 protein: CASSIDPGGQPQHF
J gene: TRBJ1-5
V gene: TRBV19
clone size: -
D gene: TRBD1

CDR3 DNA: TGTGCCAGCAGCCTGAACGGGGACAGGGGTATGTGGGGTCAGTACTTC
CDR3 protein: CASSLNGDRGMWGQYF
J gene: TRBJ2-4
V gene: TRBV11-2
clone size: few
D gene: TRBD1

CDR3 DNA: TGTGCCAGCAGTTCCCCGGGACTAGCGGCCTACGAGCAGTACTTC
CDR3 protein: CASSSPGLAAYEQYF
J gene: TRBJ2-7
V gene: TRBV6-5
clone size: -
D gene: TRBD2

CDR3 DNA: TGCGCCAGCAGCCTAACCGGGACAGGGTCTGGGAATACGCAGTATTTT
CDR3 protein: CASSLTGTGSGNTQYF
J gene: TRBJ2-3
V gene: TRBV5-1
clone size: -
D gene: TRBD1

CDR3 DNA: TGTGCCAGCAGCCCCGGGACTAGCGGGTGGAATGAGCAGTTCTTC
CDR3 protein: CASSPGTSGWNEQFF
J gene: TRBJ2-1
V gene: TRBV6-5
clone size: -
D gene: TRBD2

CDR3 DNA: TGTGCCAGCAGCTTCCATGCGAGTTCACCCCTCCACTTT
CDR3 protein: CASSFHASSPLHF
J gene: TRBJ1-6
V gene: TRBV7-8
clone size: -
D gene: -

CDR3 DNA: TGTGCCAGCAGCCCTATGGGACTAGCGGGGGCCAAAAACATTCAGTACTTC
CDR3 protein: CASSPMGLAGAKNIQYF
J gene: TRBJ2-4
V gene: TRBV7-2
clone size: -
D gene: TRBD2

CDR3 DNA: TGTGCCATCAGTGAGTCTATCAGACAGGGACCCTATGGCTACACCTTC
CDR3 protein: CAISESIRQGPYGYTF
J gene: TRBJ1-2
V gene: TRBV10-3
clone size: -
D gene: TRBD1

CDR3 DNA: TGTGCCAGCAGCTCCCTGACAGGAGGAGAGACCCAGTACTTC
CDR3 protein: CASSSLTGGETQYF
J gene: TRBJ2-5
V gene: TRBV7-6
clone size: -
D gene: -

CDR3 DNA: TGCGCCAGCAGCTGGACAGGGGGCGATGAAGATACGCAGTATTTT
CDR3 protein: CASSWTGGDEDTQYF
J gene: TRBJ2-3
V gene: TRBV5-1
clone size: -
D gene: TRBD1

CDR3 DNA: TGTGCCAGTAGTATAGTGGCAGGGAAGAGCACTGAAGCTTTCTTT
CDR3 protein: CASSIVAGKSTEAFF
J gene: TRBJ1-1
V gene: TRBV19
clone size: -
D gene: -

CDR3 DNA: TGTGCCAGCAGTTTGACTAGCGGGAGGGGTAATGAGCAGTTCTTC
CDR3 protein: CASSLTSGRGNEQFF
J gene: TRBJ2-1
V gene: TRBV28
clone size: -
D gene: TRBD2

CDR3 DNA: TGTGCCAGTAGTCCGAGGACTAGCGGGGAGATCTCTGGGGCCAACGTCCTGACTTTC
CDR3 protein: CASSPRTSGEISGANVLTF
J gene: TRBJ2-6
V gene: TRBV19
clone size: -
D gene: TRBD2

CDR3 DNA: TGCGCCAGCAGCTCTGCCCTCGGGACCTACGAGCAGTACTTC
CDR3 protein: CASSSALGTYEQYF
J gene: TRBJ2-7
V gene: TRBV5-1
clone size: once
D gene: -

CDR3 DNA: TGTGCCAGCAGTGCCCGGACGGTTAAGAGGGGCACTGAAGCTTTCTTT
CDR3 protein: CASSARTVKRGTEAFF
J gene: TRBJ1-1
V gene: TRBV6-1
clone size: -
D gene: -

CDR3 DNA: TGTGCCAGCAGTTTGTTAGCGCCATACAATGAGCAGTTCTTC
CDR3 protein: CASSLLAPYNEQFF
J gene: TRBJ2-1
V gene: TRBV28
clone size: once
D gene: -

CDR3 DNA: TGTGCCTGGAGTGGAGTAGCTCAATGGAATGAGCAGTTCTTC
CDR3 protein: CAWSGVAQWNEQFF
J gene: TRBJ2-1
V gene: TRBV30
clone size: -
D gene: -